This record concerns one TCR beta chain sequence. Its cognate antigen is unknown. The entry originates in a study of post-analysis software for immune sequencing data. Unique molecular identifiers were built into the TCR beta cDNA libraries. TCRdb ran MiXCR on the PCR reads and lists one entry per CDR3 protein. The sample consists of roughly 800,000 distinct CDR3 sequences, roughly 27% of them appearing once. Germline-derived CDR1 and CDR2 are SGHTA and FQGNSA. Trimming took off 4 bases at V and 4 bases at J, with 14 bases between the two ends. The CDR3 runs to 15 residues. Whole-study findings and limits: Five TRBV segments, including TRBV5-6, TRBV5-1 and TRBV20-1, were more frequent in patients than controls. A significant reduction in normalized Chao1 diversity was observed in multiple sclerosis patients versus controls.

This TCR was recovered from a girl aged 5-17 years with multiple sclerosis. This chain joins TRBV7-2 and TRBJ1-5, with D unclear. The material sequenced was blood. This chain's CDR3 is CASSWTLTPNQPQHF. Here the CDR3 DNA reads TGTGCCAGCAGCTGGACGTTGACTCCAAATCAGCCCCAGCATTTT.